The sequence of this T cell receptor beta chain was determined in a study of blood T cell repertoires in COVID-19. Method: immunoSEQ multiplex PCR; TCRdb's copy keeps in-frame clones and lacks some. The profile shows more than 100,000 clones, 71% of them singletons. Germline lookup yields CDR1 MNHEY and CDR2 SMNVEV (reference sequence). This CDR3 contains 17 residues. After removal of 2 bases from V and 8 bases from J, the junction contained 14 bases not matched to a gene. This sequence originates from a human donor with acute or convalescent COVID-19. The donor label of this sample is uncertain. Material for sequencing was peripheral blood. V and J are TRBV27 and TRBJ2-3; 9 nucleotides agree with TRBD2. The CDR3 here is CASSLGPGGGGLRTQYF. CDR3 nucleotides: TGTGCCAGCAGTTTAGGCCCAGGCGGGGGGGGGCTTCGTACGCAGTATTTT.